The 32 T cell receptor beta chains below all came from one sample that was sequenced in a study of post-analysis software for immune sequencing data. No antigen is known for these receptors. Overall study results and limits: TRBV segments more frequent in patients than in controls numbered five and included TRBV5-6, TRBV5-1 and TRBV20-1.

The authors incorporated unique molecular identifiers into the TCR beta cDNA libraries. A single record per CDR3 protein comes from TCRdb applying MiXCR to the PCR reads. The sample consists of 430,000 or so distinct CDR3 sequences, 39% of them appearing once. The sequenced sample was blood. The source of these receptors is a girl under 10 years old with multiple sclerosis.

As concerns this clonotype: The junction and the germline gene differ at one end; a read error may be behind it. The rearrangement uses TRBV28 and TRBJ2-5; 8 bases line up with TRBD1. Germline-derived CDR1 and CDR2 are MDHEN and SYDVKM. The CDR3 loop spans 13 amino acids. CDR3 loop: CASRQGVEETQYF. CDR3 nucleotide sequence: TGTGCCAGCAGACAGGGGGTGGAAGAAACCCAGTACTTC.

The table lists this clonotype with a few counts. V and J are TRBV28 and TRBJ2-3; D is uncertain. There are 15 residues in the CDR3. Germline CDR1 and CDR2: MDHEN and SYDVKM. Trimming cost V 2 bases and J 0 bases, with 9 bases left between them. CDR3 protein: CASSLIDLSTDTQYF. For the CDR3, the DNA is TGTGCCAGCAGTTTAATTGATTTAAGCACAGATACGCAGTATTTT. The whole variable domain, filled in from reference TRBV28 and TRBJ2-3, reads DVKVTQSSRYLVKRTGEKVFLECVQDMDHENMFWYRQDPGLGLRLIYFSYDVKMKEKGDIPEGYSVSREKKERFSLILESASTNQTSMYLCASSLIDLSTDTQYFGPGTRLTVL.

This chain connects TRBV20-1 to TRBJ2-3; D is unresolved. V lost 3 bases to trimming and J lost 1 base, with 5 bases between them. Germline values: CDR1 DFQATT, CDR2 SNEGSKA (reference sequence). The CDR3 spans 12 residues. The CDR3 is CSASGRTDTQYF. CDR3 DNA sequence: TGCAGTGCTAGTGGGCGCACAGATACGCAGTATTTT.

The V call is TRBV6-2 or TRBV6-3, the J call TRBJ2-5, with 8 bases identical to TRBD2. The end of the DNA is better explained by TRBJ2-7, so the J call may be wrong. The CDR3 sequence is 13 residues long. Germline V gene data show CDR1 as MNHEY and CDR2 as SVGEGT. The DNA for the CDR3 is TGTGCCAGCAGGCGGGGGGCAGCATACGAGCAGTACTTC. This translates into CASRRGAAYEQYF.

This clonotype came up a few times. The gene calls are TRBV12-3 or TRBV12-4 and TRBJ2-7, with 9 positions matching TRBD1. This CDR3 has 13 amino acids. Unmatched junction bases numbered 4, after V lost 5 bases and J lost 5 bases. CDR3 amino acids: CASSPRTGDEQYF. CDR3 in DNA: TGTGCCAGCAGTCCTAGGACAGGGGACGAGCAGTACTTC.

This clonotype was counted between two and nine times. The chain has TRBV6-5 and TRBJ1-2, with D perhaps TRBD1 (5 bases). The germline CDR1 and CDR2 sequences are MNHEY and SVGAGI. Between the trimmed V and J ends, which lost 5 bases and 8 bases, there was a span of 12 bases. The CDR3 extends over 12 amino acids. The CDR3 sequence: CASSTRERGYTF. CDR3 bases: TGTGCCAGCAGTACCAGGGAACGCGGCTACACCTTC.

The chain recombines TRBV5-1 with TRBJ1-1; TRBD1 agrees at 9 bases. The trim removed 3 bases at V and 4 bases at J, leaving 19 bases unmatched. Germline V gene data show CDR1 as SGHRS and CDR2 as YFSETQ. The CDR3 has 19 residues. This CDR3 is CASSWYPPGQGLRGTEAFF. The CDR3 region has the DNA TGCGCCAGCAGCTGGTACCCGCCGGGACAGGGCCTTAGGGGCACTGAAGCTTTCTTT.

V gene TRBV7-2 combines with J gene TRBJ1-2; D might be TRBD1 (6 bases). Trimming took off 0 bases at V and 4 bases at J, with 12 bases between the two ends. The CDR3 is 15 amino acids. Germline V gives CDR1 SGHTA, CDR2 FQGNSA. CDR3: CASSLATGQVYGYTF. As DNA, the CDR3 is TGTGCCAGCAGCTTAGCTACGGGACAAGTCTATGGCTACACCTTC.

The chain is built from TRBV3-1 and TRBJ1-2, with D maybe TRBD1 (5 bases). Germline CDR1 and CDR2: LGHDT and YNNKEL (reference sequence). V was clipped by 3 bases and J by 9 bases, with 17 bases between them. There are 14 residues in the CDR3. The CDR3 DNA reads as TGTGCCAGCAGCCACATCCTCCGGGACGCCCGCTACACCTTC. Protein sequence: CASSHILRDARYTF.

This clonotype occurred a few times. The rearrangement links TRBV7-8 to TRBJ2-7; 7 bases are a match to TRBD2. V gave up 5 bases and J gave up 0 bases; unmatched junction bases: 10. The CDR3 has 16 amino acids. The germline V gene encodes CDR1 SGHVS and CDR2 FQNEAQ. The CDR3, as DNA: TGTGCCAGCAGCCCCAGCGTGCGGGGGAGCTCCTACGAGCAGTACTTC. This codes for CASSPSVRGSSYEQYF.

The chain has TRBV12-3 or TRBV12-4 and TRBJ1-2; 9 positions agree with TRBD1. The J segment lost 4 bases and the V segment lost 5 bases, leaving 5 bases of the junction unmatched. The CDR3 has 14 residues. Here the CDR3 reads CASSPGTGPYGYTF. CDR3 nucleotides: TGTGCCAGCAGTCCCGGGACAGGGCCCTATGGCTACACCTTC.

V and J are TRBV20-1 and TRBJ2-5; 12 bases align to TRBD2. J was trimmed by 5 bases and V by 6 bases; bases with no gene match: 7. The CDR3 sequence is 14 residues long. Looked up from germline, CDR1 is DFQATT and CDR2 is SNEGSKA (reference sequence). The CDR3: CSASPTSGGETQYF. The CDR3 coding sequence is TGCAGTGCCTCCCCAACTAGCGGGGGGGAGACCCAGTACTTC.

The genes are TRBV29-1 and TRBJ2-1; 9 nucleotides align to TRBD1. Germline V CDR1 and CDR2: SQVTM, ANQGSEA. The CDR3 is 12 amino acids. Trimming took 7 bases from V and 13 from J; bases not matched to a gene: 11. This CDR3 is CSAGQGSETQFF. CDR3 DNA: TGCAGCGCGGGACAGGGATCAGAGACCCAGTTCTTC.

This clonotype was seen a handful of times. This rearrangement joins TRBV5-1 to TRBJ2-7; no reliable D call. The CDR3 is 15 amino acids. CDR1 and CDR2 from the germline V gene are SGHRS and YFSETQ. V lost 0 bases, J lost 1 base, and 11 bases lay in between. The CDR3 DNA reads as TGCGCCAGCAGCTTGGGAGACACCCGATCCTACGAGCAGTACTTC. This codes for CASSLGDTRSYEQYF.

This clonotype was seen a handful of times. This chain links TRBV20-1 with TRBJ2-3; D ambiguous. Trimming took off 1 base at V and 0 bases at J, with 11 bases between the two ends. Germline assignment: CDR1 DFQATT and CDR2 SNEGSKA (reference sequence). CDR3 size: 15 residues. The CDR3 coding sequence is TGCAGTGCTAGAGGGTTTGACGGTAGCACAGATACGCAGTATTTT. As protein: CSARGFDGSTDTQYF.

The gene calls are TRBV20-1 and TRBJ2-4, with 10 bases aligning to TRBD2. The DNA matches TRBJ2-7 better at its end, which makes the J call doubtful. This CDR3 has 12 amino acids. Looked up from germline, CDR1 is DFQATT and CDR2 is SNEGSKA (reference sequence). The CDR3 nucleotides read TGCAGTGCGGGACTAGCGACGTACGAGCAGTACTTC. Translation gives CSAGLATYEQYF.

This clonotype was picked up a small number of times. The chain combines TRBV20-1 with TRBJ2-3, with 7 bases matching TRBD2. There are 15 residues in the CDR3. Germline values: CDR1 DFQATT, CDR2 SNEGSKA (reference sequence). Trimming cost V 0 bases and J 0 bases; bases outside gene matches: 3. The CDR3 region is CSARDREVSTDTQYF. The CDR3 nucleotides read TGCAGTGCTAGAGATCGGGAGGTTAGCACAGATACGCAGTATTTT.

The table lists this clonotype with a few counts. The J gene is TRBJ2-5, the V gene TRBV11-2; D gene ambiguous. With 1 base removed from V and 4 bases from J, the gap between germline ends came to 7 bases. In germline, CDR1 is SGHAT, CDR2 FQNNGV. This CDR3 has 13 amino acids. The CDR3 region has the DNA TGTGCCAGCAGCTTAGTATGGCCAGAGACCCAGTACTTC. Residues: CASSLVWPETQYF.

In this sample, this clonotype turned up a few times. The chain couples TRBV29-1 to TRBJ2-5, with D perhaps assigned TRBD1 or TRBD2 (7 bases each). The DNA end lines up better with TRBJ2-7; the J call may be wrong. CDR3 length equals 16 residues. Germline assignment: CDR1 SQVTM and CDR2 ANQGSEA. The CDR3 reads CSVELQGGGPLYEQYF. CDR3 DNA: TGCAGCGTTGAGTTACAGGGAGGGGGCCCTCTCTACGAGCAGTACTTC.

This rearrangement joins TRBV25-1 to TRBJ1-1; tentative D call: TRBD1 (5 bases). Trimming took 4 bases from V and 9 from J, leaving 21 bases between them. CDR1 is MGHDK, CDR2 SYGVNS, per germline. The CDR3 is made up of 15 amino acids. The CDR3 DNA reads TGTGCCAGCAGTGCCCCAGGGTACCTGGGGATTCAAGCTTTCTTT. Translation gives CASSAPGYLGIQAFF.

This clonotype was picked up a small number of times. The chain carries TRBV20-1 and TRBJ2-7; D not resolved. The CDR3 sequence is 16 residues long. The germline V gene has CDR1 DFQATT and CDR2 SNEGSKA (reference sequence). V was pared by 0 bases and J by 2 bases, with 17 bases between. The CDR3 loop reads CSARDALAKPPYEQYF. The CDR3 bases are TGCAGTGCTAGAGACGCCCTGGCCAAGCCCCCCTACGAGCAGTACTTC.

The gene calls are TRBV6-5 and TRBJ2-7, with 11 bases that match TRBD2. Germline V CDR1 and CDR2: MNHEY, SVGAGI. V gave up 5 bases and J gave up 4 bases; unmatched junction bases: 4. This CDR3 region has 14 residues. The CDR3, as DNA: TGTGCCAGCAGTGCTAGCGGGAGGATATACGAGCAGTACTTC. This gives the protein CASSASGRIYEQYF.

There are a few counts of this clonotype. The chain carries TRBV29-1 and TRBJ2-5, with 7 nucleotides matching TRBD2. V lost 4 bases and J lost 11; bases outside the gene matches: 19. This CDR3 is built from 15 residues. Germline V lookup: CDR1 SQVTM, CDR2 ANQGSEA. The CDR3 DNA is TGCAGCGTTGGTCCTAGGCTAGCGGCCTCGAAAGAACAGTACTTC. Its protein is CSVGPRLAASKEQYF.

In its sample, this clonotype was seen a few times. V gene TRBV20-1 combines with J gene TRBJ2-7; TRBD2 aligns across 9 bases. CDR3 length: 14 residues. Germline lookup yields CDR1 DFQATT and CDR2 SNEGSKA (reference sequence). The V and J ends lost 3 bases and 4 bases, in that order; junction bases with no gene match: 7. Written as DNA, the CDR3 is TGCAGTGCTAGGGCTGGCGGGAGGGTGTACGAGCAGTACTTC. It yields the protein CSARAGGRVYEQYF.

CDR3 loop: CASSFRQGYNQPQHF. The CDR3 DNA follows: TGTGCCAGCAGTTTTCGCCAGGGATACAATCAGCCCCAGCATTTT. The chain links TRBV28 to TRBJ1-5; D perhaps matches TRBD1 (5 bases). This CDR3 is built from 15 residues. V was trimmed by 3 bases and J by 3 bases, leaving 12 bases between them. Germline V CDR1 and CDR2: MDHEN, SYDVKM. Complete variable domain (other parts from reference TRBV28 and TRBJ1-5): DVKVTQSSRYLVKRTGEKVFLECVQDMDHENMFWYRQDPGLGLRLIYFSYDVKMKEKGDIPEGYSVSREKKERFSLILESASTNQTSMYLCASSFRQGYNQPQHFGDGTRLSIL.

This chain links TRBV29-1 with TRBJ2-1; TRBD2 agrees at 13 bases. After removal of 7 bases from V and 3 bases from J, the junction contained 6 bases not matched to a gene. This CDR3 region has 15 residues. The germline V gene has CDR1 SQVTM and CDR2 ANQGSEA. The CDR3 DNA follows: TGCAGCGGCACGGGGACTAGCGGGAACTACAATGAGCAGTTCTTC. Encoded protein: CSGTGTSGNYNEQFF.

The V call is TRBV7-9, the J call TRBJ2-5; TRBD2 aligns across 11 bases. There are 15 residues in the CDR3. Germline V gives CDR1 SEHNR, CDR2 FQNEAQ (reference sequence). The V and J ends lost 5 bases and 1 base, in that order; junction bases with no gene match: 3. The CDR3 DNA reads as TGTGCCAGCAGCGGAACTAGCGGGGGCCAAGAGACCCAGTACTTC. This encodes CASSGTSGGQETQYF.

This clonotype came up a few times. V is TRBV7-2 and J is TRBJ2-1; 9 bases line up with TRBD1. The CDR3 is made up of 16 amino acids. Germline-derived CDR1 and CDR2 are SGHTA and FQGNSA. V lost 2 bases, J lost 8 bases, and 10 bases stayed unmatched. This CDR3 reads CASSLPPGQGIHEQFF. For the CDR3, the DNA is TGTGCCAGCAGCTTACCCCCGGGACAGGGTATACATGAGCAGTTCTTC.

This chain links TRBV3-1 with TRBJ2-3; 14 positions agree with TRBD2. This CDR3 comprises 17 residues. The trim removed 8 bases at V and 6 bases at J, leaving 13 bases unmatched. Germline CDR1 and CDR2: LGHDT and YNNKEL (reference sequence). This CDR3 is CASPGLAGGPERDTQYF. In DNA form, the CDR3 reads TGTGCCAGCCCCGGACTAGCGGGGGGTCCAGAGAGGGATACGCAGTATTTT.

This chain joins TRBV6-1 and TRBJ2-4; 8 bases match TRBD1. The DNA end is a closer match to TRBJ2-7, so the J assignment may be wrong. Germline values: CDR1 MNHNS, CDR2 SASEGT. This CDR3 is built from 13 residues. CDR3 in amino acids: CASSMDRDHEQYF. The CDR3 nucleotides are TGTGCCAGCAGTATGGACAGGGACCACGAGCAGTACTTC.

The V gene is TRBV9, the J gene TRBJ1-1; unclear D gene. The germline V gene encodes CDR1 SGDLS and CDR2 YYNGEE. Between the trimmed V and J ends, which lost 0 bases and 1 base, there was a span of 4 bases. This CDR3 is 13 amino acids long. DNA for the CDR3: TGTGCCAGCAGCGTAGAGCAGAACACTGAAGCTTTCTTT. It yields the protein CASSVEQNTEAFF.

In its sample, this clonotype was seen a few times. This chain joins TRBV9 and TRBJ2-3; 9 bases align to TRBD1. With 4 bases clipped from V and 3 bases from J, the junction kept 9 bases outside the gene matches. The germline V gene has CDR1 SGDLS and CDR2 YYNGEE. The length of the CDR3 is 16 residues. CDR3 region: CASSTGQGRGTDTQYF. CDR3 nucleotides: TGTGCCAGCAGCACGGGACAGGGAAGGGGTACAGATACGCAGTATTTT.